Below, 23 T cell receptor beta chains from the same sample are listed, as sequenced in a study of blood T cell repertoires in COVID-19. Profiled with immunoSEQ multiplex PCR; TCRdb holds only in-frame clones, not every one. The sample yields tens of thousands of clones, 86% seen once. Sequencing was performed on peripheral blood. Every receptor here comes from a man aged 50 or older with active COVID-19.

The chain combines TRBV5-6 with TRBJ2-1, with D unresolved. Germline values: CDR1 SGHDT, CDR2 YYEEEE. CDR3 size: 15 residues. V was trimmed by 0 bases and J by 3 bases, leaving 10 bases between them. The CDR3 sequence: CASSLEQNFYNEQFF. The CDR3 coding sequence is TGTGCCAGCAGCTTGGAACAGAACTTCTACAATGAGCAGTTCTTC.

Note on this clone: The identical CDR3 is also encoded by other nucleotide sequences in the sample. The chain is built from TRBV6-5 and TRBJ1-2; D not certain. This CDR3 spans 11 amino acids. The V gene's germline CDR1 is MNHEY and CDR2 SVGAGI. Trimming shortened V by 6 bases and J by 8 bases, and 10 bases separated the two germline ends. CDR3 sequence reads: CASRRQGGYTF. CDR3 bases: TGTGCCAGCAGGCGACAAGGAGGCTACACCTTC.

CDR3 sequence (DNA): TGCGCCAGCAGCTTAGGCCTAGCGGTAGCAGATACGCAGTATTTT. Translation gives CASSLGLAVADTQYF. The chain joins TRBV5-1 to TRBJ2-3, with 7 bases aligning to TRBD2. The V gene's germline CDR1 is SGHRS and CDR2 YFSETQ. J gave up 4 bases and V 2 bases, and 7 bases lay outside the gene matches. The CDR3 totals 15 residues.

The rearrangement uses TRBV9 and TRBJ2-1, with TRBD1 as a possible D gene (6 bases). In germline, CDR1 is SGDLS, CDR2 YYNGEE. Between the trimmed V and J ends, which lost 4 bases and 0 bases, there was a span of 14 bases. The CDR3 totals 16 residues. DNA of the CDR3: TGTGCCAGCAGCCCTCGCCAGGGGAGCTCCTACAATGAGCAGTTCTTC. Amino acid sequence: CASSPRQGSSYNEQFF.

The rearrangement joins TRBV6-1 to TRBJ1-4; D remains unclear. V lost 3 bases and J lost 6, with 20 bases in between. CDR3 length equals 17 residues. Germline values: CDR1 MNHNS, CDR2 SASEGT. The CDR3 loop reads CASSDPQARRAYEKLFF. The CDR3 DNA follows: TGTGCCAGCAGTGACCCCCAAGCCCGGCGGGCTTATGAAAAACTGTTTTTT.

The chain carries TRBV5-1 and TRBJ1-6; D gene ambiguous. The germline V and J ends were trimmed by 4 bases and 7 bases, with 9 bases remaining between them. Germline CDR1 is SGHRS and CDR2 is YFSETQ. This CDR3 has 13 residues. The CDR3 nucleotides are TGCGCCAGCAGCCCCCGGGAGAATTCACCCCTCCACTTT. This translates into CASSPRENSPLHF.

A few counts support this clone. The V and J genes are TRBV6-5 and TRBJ1-5; the D is unclear. V shed 8 bases and J shed 1 base, with 12 bases lying between them. Germline assignment: CDR1 MNHEY and CDR2 SVGAGI. The CDR3 has 14 residues. CDR3 nucleotides: TGTGCCAGCCGCGGCTTACAAAGCAATCAGCCCCAGCATTTT. Translation gives CASRGLQSNQPQHF.

The rearrangement links TRBV4-2 to TRBJ1-1, with D possibly TRBD1 on 6 matching bases. V dropped 0 bases and J dropped 8 bases, with 19 bases sitting between them. The CDR3 runs to 16 residues. Germline CDR1 LGHNA, CDR2 YNFKEQ. The CDR3 sequence is CASSQDGAGAYSEAFF. The CDR3 region has the DNA TGTGCCAGCAGCCAAGACGGGGCAGGGGCATATTCCGAAGCTTTCTTT.

J is TRBJ2-7 and V is TRBV19; 7 bases map to TRBD1. V shed 7 bases and J 2 bases; nucleotides not matched to a gene: 8. Germline V gene sequence: CDR1 LNHDA, CDR2 SQIVND (reference sequence). The CDR3 runs 14 residues. The CDR3 is CASNLTGFPYEQYF. The CDR3 nucleotides are TGTGCCAGTAACCTGACAGGGTTCCCCTACGAGCAGTACTTC.

This clone was detected once. V usage is TRBV9 and J usage is TRBJ2-3, with D tentatively TRBD1 (5 bases). Deletions cut 0 bases from V and 6 bases from J, with 20 bases between. The CDR3 has 17 amino acids. Looked up from germline, CDR1 is SGDLS and CDR2 is YYNGEE. The CDR3 bases are TGTGCCAGCAGCGTAGATCCCGGGCAGGGCACCATGGATACGCAGTATTTT. It codes for CASSVDPGQGTMDTQYF.

The chain links TRBV7-2 to TRBJ2-3; 8 bases fit TRBD2. In germline, CDR1 is SGHTA, CDR2 FQGNSA. This CDR3 region has 16 residues. Trimming cost V 3 bases and J 5 bases; bases outside gene matches: 10. CDR3 in DNA: TGTGCCAGCAGCTTGGGTCGAGGGCTAGCGGGAGATACGCAGTATTTT. It encodes CASSLGRGLAGDTQYF.

CDR3 nucleotide sequence: TGCGCCAGCAGCTTGATTAGCGGGAGCTATAGCGGTGAGCAGTACTTC. It encodes CASSLISGSYSGEQYF. The rearrangement links TRBV5-1 to TRBJ2-7; 9 nucleotides line up with TRBD2. Germline values: CDR1 SGHRS, CDR2 YFSETQ. V lost 1 base to trimming and J lost 7 bases; unmatched junction nucleotides: 12. The CDR3 loop spans 16 amino acids.

For this clone: Relative to the germline gene, one junction end is altered; a read error may explain this. For the CDR3, the DNA is TGTGCCTGCCGGGACAGGGGGCTTCAGCGCCAGCATTTT. Translated, it gives CACRDRGLQRQHF. The chain links TRBV30 to TRBJ1-5; 12 bases fit TRBD1. Germline assignment: CDR1 GTSNPN and CDR2 SVGIG (reference sequence). The CDR3 sequence is 13 residues long. Based on the CDR3 plus reference TRBV30 and TRBJ1-5, the full variable domain is SQTIHQWPATLVQPVGSPLSLECTVEGTSNPNLYWYRQAAGRGLQLLFYSVGIGQISSEVPQNLSASRPQDRQFILSSKKLLLSDSGFYLCACRDRGLQRQHFGDGTRLSIL.

This chain connects TRBV11-2 to TRBJ2-2; TRBD2 might be the D (6 bases). Per the germline V gene, CDR1 is SGHAT and CDR2 is FQNNGV. V lost 5 bases and J lost 2, with 15 bases in between. CDR3 length: 16 residues. The CDR3 DNA follows: TGTGCCAGCAGCCGATGGACTAACCGAAACACCGGGGAGCTGTTTTTT. Its protein is CASSRWTNRNTGELFF.

A few counts support this clone. The chain joins TRBV19 to TRBJ2-1, with 8 nucleotides matching TRBD2. The CDR3 length is 16 residues. J gave up 0 bases and V 3 bases, and 4 bases lay outside the gene matches. The V gene's germline CDR1 is LNHDA and CDR2 SQIVND (reference sequence). Here the CDR3 reads CASSMQSGSSYNEQFF. CDR3 nucleotides: TGTGCCAGTAGTATGCAGAGCGGGAGCTCCTACAATGAGCAGTTCTTC.

This clone was recorded once. The chain recombines TRBV7-2 with TRBJ2-5, with 8 bases matching TRBD1. Unmatched junction bases numbered 9, after V lost 5 bases and J lost 4 bases. There are 15 residues in the CDR3. Germline loops: CDR1 SGHTA, CDR2 FQGNSA. The CDR3 region is CASSPRTGNIETQYF. CDR3 DNA sequence: TGTGCCAGCAGCCCTCGGACAGGGAATATAGAGACCCAGTACTTC.

This clone showed up just a few times. This CDR3 reads CASSLRGSYEQYF. CDR3 DNA sequence: TGTGCCAGCAGCTTGCGGGGCTCCTACGAGCAGTACTTC. This chain joins TRBV5-5 and TRBJ2-7; D is possibly TRBD2 (5 bases). Germline CDR1 and CDR2: SGHKS and YYEKEE (reference sequence). The CDR3 has 13 residues. Trimming left V 1 base short and J 0 bases short, with 5 bases between.

The chain carries TRBV6-6 and TRBJ1-6; 11 bases line up with TRBD1. The CDR3 is 15 residues long. With 5 bases clipped from V and 6 bases from J, the junction kept 3 bases outside the gene matches. Germline CDR1 reads MNHNY; CDR2 reads SVGAGI (reference sequence). The CDR3: CASSQGTGGNSPLHF. In DNA form, the CDR3 reads TGTGCCAGCAGTCAGGGGACAGGGGGTAATTCACCCCTCCACTTT.

This sequence joins TRBV2 and TRBJ1-2, with D perhaps matching TRBD1 (5 bases). The ends were cut back, 2 bases at V and 4 bases at J, with 11 bases in the middle. The CDR3 has 14 amino acids. Looked up from germline, CDR1 is SNHLY and CDR2 is FYNNEI. For the CDR3, the DNA is TGTGCCAGCAGTGAAACGGGGGACCCCTATGGCTACACCTTC. Its protein product is CASSETGDPYGYTF.

This chain links TRBV6-2 or TRBV6-3 with TRBJ2-1; D uncertain. V was shortened by 2 bases and J by 3 bases, with 8 bases between the two germline ends. Germline CDR1 is MNHEY and CDR2 is SVGEGT. The CDR3 length is 14 residues. The CDR3 protein is CASSYRQDYNEQFF. The CDR3 DNA follows: TGTGCCAGCAGTTACAGGCAGGACTACAATGAGCAGTTCTTC.

This chain connects TRBV6-5 to TRBJ1-1; D is undetermined. V dropped 0 bases and J dropped 0 bases, with 11 bases sitting between them. Germline values: CDR1 MNHEY, CDR2 SVGAGI. This CDR3 has 16 residues. DNA for the CDR3: TGTGCCAGCAGTTACTCGACGAACAGCATGAACACTGAAGCTTTCTTT. Residues: CASSYSTNSMNTEAFF.

Ten or more counts support this clone. The genes are TRBV15 and TRBJ1-5; D is undetermined. Germline CDR1 and CDR2: LNHNV and YYDKDF (reference sequence). With 4 bases removed from V and 7 bases from J, the gap between germline ends came to 8 bases. This CDR3 comprises 12 residues. CDR3 residues: CATSNSGQPQHF. The CDR3 bases are TGTGCCACCAGCAATTCGGGGCAGCCCCAGCATTTT. The variable domain in full, with the rest retrieved from reference TRBV15 and TRBJ1-5, is DAMVIQNPRYQVTQFGKPVTLSCSQTLNHNVMYWYQQKSSQAPKLLFHYYDKDFNNEADTPDNFQSRRPNTSFCFLDIRSPGLGDTAMYLCATSNSGQPQHFGDGTRLSIL.

V gene TRBV7-2 combines with J gene TRBJ2-2; 8 bases align to TRBD1. Germline CDR1 and CDR2: SGHTA and FQGNSA. The trim removed 5 bases at V and 9 bases at J, leaving 5 bases unmatched. This CDR3 comprises 13 residues. The CDR3 nucleotides are TGTGCCAGCAGCAACCCAGGGGGCCGGGAGCTGTTTTTT. Translation: CASSNPGGRELFF.